This TCR beta chain was recovered during a study of blood T cell repertoires in COVID-19. Study information: Donors in the United States, Italy and Spain gave samples during acute or convalescent COVID-19. Sample material is recorded as cDNA or gDNA derived from T cells, B-cell-depleted T cells, or PBMCs.

Per the authors' pipeline: Using reference gene primer amplification, nucleated cell counts were estimated. The method was immunoSEQ multiplex PCR; TCRdb's version includes in-frame clones alone and lacks a portion of them. That table is the source of V, J and clone size, and D and trimming were worked out from the DNA. The sample lists 50,000 or so clones; more than 75% were seen once. The CDR3 has 15 residues. CDR1 is SGHTA and CDR2 is FQGNSA in the germline V gene. Trimming cost V 2 bases and J 1 base, with 11 bases left between them. Sequencing was done on a sample of peripheral blood. The TCR originated in a man between 65 and 85 years old with acute or convalescent COVID-19. This sequence joins TRBV7-2 and TRBJ1-1; D ambiguous. CDR3 residues: CASSLKSAQNTEAFF. In DNA form, the CDR3 reads TGTGCCAGCAGCTTAAAAAGTGCACAGAACACTGAAGCTTTCTTT.